This T cell receptor beta chain was documented in a study of control samples from healthy donors and cancer patients. The protocol was immunoSEQ multiplex PCR, while the TCRdb copy is restricted to in-frame clones and leaves out a portion. The sample carries 200,000 to 250,000 clones, roughly 94% recorded once. The CDR3 totals 12 residues. The V end lost 6 bases, the J end lost 5 bases, and 8 bases lay between the germline ends. Germline V gene lookup returns CDR1 MNHEY and CDR2 SMNVEV (reference sequence). Specimen: blood. The sequence was collected from a man in his fifties or sixties in good health. The rearrangement links TRBV27 to TRBJ1-5, with D hard to call. CDR3 sequence: CASRREHQPQHF. The DNA of the CDR3 is TGTGCCAGCAGACGCGAGCATCAGCCCCAGCATTTT.